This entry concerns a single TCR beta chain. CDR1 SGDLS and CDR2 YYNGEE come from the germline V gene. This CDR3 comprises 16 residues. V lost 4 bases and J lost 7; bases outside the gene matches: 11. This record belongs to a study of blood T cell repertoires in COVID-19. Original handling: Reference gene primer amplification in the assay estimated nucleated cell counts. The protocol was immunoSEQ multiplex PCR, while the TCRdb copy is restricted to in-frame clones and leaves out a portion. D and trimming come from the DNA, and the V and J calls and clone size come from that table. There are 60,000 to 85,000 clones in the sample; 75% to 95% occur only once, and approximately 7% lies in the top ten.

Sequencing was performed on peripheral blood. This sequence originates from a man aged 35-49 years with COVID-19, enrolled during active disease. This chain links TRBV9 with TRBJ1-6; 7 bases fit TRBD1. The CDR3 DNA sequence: TGTGCCAGCAGCCCACACCGGGACAGCGTCAATTCACCCCTCCACTTT. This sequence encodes CASSPHRDSVNSPLHF.